A single TCR beta chain is shown here with its context. Its antigen is as yet unknown. One base away lies a much larger clone, so this may be a sequencing read error. This CDR3 contains 13 residues. V lost 8 bases, J lost 6 bases, and 19 bases lay in between. CDR1 SQVTM and CDR2 ANQGSEA come from the germline V gene. TCRdb analysed the RACE reads with MiXCR anew, one entry per CDR3 protein. The sample gives a few hundred thousand distinct CDR3 sequences, around 6% of which show up once; about 5% is in the top ten. Time point: patch test 2, 6 weeks after DPC sensitization. The treatment denotes: therapeutic diphenylcyclopropenone sensitization with weekly scalp DPC. This record belongs to a study of human T cells and chemical hapten exposure. Findings and limits, study-wide: Clustering by CDR3 similarity yielded significantly more large clusters from expanded TCRs than controls.

The receptor was derived from a woman between 18 and 30 years old with alopecia areata. Some clones in this sample may be carry-over from other donors' samples. The sequences come from whole blood, collected in connection with sensitization to the hapten diphenylcyclopropenone (DPC). This sequence joins TRBV29-1 and TRBJ1-2, with D perhaps TRBD1 (5 bases). The CDR3: CSIGPSGSDGYTF. The CDR3 DNA reads TGCAGCATTGGTCCCTCAGGGAGCGATGGCTACACCTTC.